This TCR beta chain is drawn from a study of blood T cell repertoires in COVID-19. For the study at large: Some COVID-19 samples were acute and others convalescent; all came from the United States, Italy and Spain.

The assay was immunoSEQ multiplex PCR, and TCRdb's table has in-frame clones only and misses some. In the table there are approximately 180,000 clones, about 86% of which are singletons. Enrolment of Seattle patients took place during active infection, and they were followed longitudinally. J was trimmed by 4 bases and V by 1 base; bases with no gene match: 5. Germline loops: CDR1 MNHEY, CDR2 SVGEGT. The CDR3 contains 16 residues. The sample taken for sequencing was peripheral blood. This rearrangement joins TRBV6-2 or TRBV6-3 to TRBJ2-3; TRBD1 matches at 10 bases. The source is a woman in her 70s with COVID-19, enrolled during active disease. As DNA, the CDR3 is TGTGCCAGCAGTTACTATCGACAGGGGGCTCCAGATACGCAGTATTTT. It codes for CASSYYRQGAPDTQYF.